These T cell receptor beta chains were read from a single sample in a study of T cell repertoires in cytomegalovirus infection. TCRdb recomputed calls from the reads with MiXCR, one row per CDR3 protein. In the table there are 700,000 to 950,000 distinct CDR3 sequences, less than 35% of which are singletons. The antigens of these receptors remain unknown. Material: cultured CD8+ T cells from PBMCs, obtained from culture after CMV antigen stimulation. The receptors come from a human donor in good health (CMV status not recorded). Some clones in this sample may be carry-over from other donors' samples. CDR3s include the opening cysteine and the closing phenylalanine or tryptophan. The D gene is left open where the match is weak. Size is omitted from some rows. Given values are once, few, many or a class for expanded clones.

v_call	clone_size	j_call	d_call	cdr3_aa	cdr3_nt
TRBV12-3/TRBV12-4	few	TRBJ2-5	TRBD1	CASSFMIGGRLETQYF	TGTGCCAGCAGTTTCATGATAGGGGGCAGATTAGAGACCCAGTACTTC
TRBV14	-	TRBJ1-6	-	CASSQDLGARSPLHF	TGTGCCAGCAGCCAAGATTTGGGGGCTCGGTCACCCCTCCACTTT
TRBV7-6	few	TRBJ2-3	-	CATGTDTQYF	TGTGCCACGGGCACAGATACGCAGTATTTT
TRBV28	few	TRBJ1-5	-	CASRMQGRNQPQHF	TGTGCCAGCAGGATGCAGGGTCGCAATCAGCCCCAGCATTTT
TRBV25-1	-	TRBJ2-2	-	CASSDAGQLKNTGELFF	TGTGCCAGCAGTGACGCGGGCCAGTTGAAGAACACCGGGGAGCTGTTTTTT
TRBV5-1	once	TRBJ1-1	-	CASSLVSALNTEAFF	TGCGCCAGCAGCTTGGTAAGCGCGCTAAACACTGAAGCTTTCTTT
TRBV6-1	few	TRBJ2-7	-	CASSERGSRGYEQYF	TGTGCCAGCAGCGAGAGGGGAAGTCGTGGTTACGAGCAGTACTTC
TRBV7-6	-	TRBJ2-7	-	CASSPLIGRYEQYF	TGTGCCAGCAGCCCTCTGATTGGTCGCTACGAGCAGTACTTC
TRBV6-1	few	TRBJ1-1	-	CASSYGGTNTEAFF	TGTGCCAGCAGTTACGGGGGAACCAACACTGAAGCTTTCTTT
TRBV27	few	TRBJ1-2	-	CASSFGGPYGYTF	TGTGCCAGCAGTTTCGGGGGGCCCTATGGCTACACCTTC
TRBV29-1	-	TRBJ2-4	TRBD1	CSAQGQTKNIQYF	TGCAGCGCCCAGGGACAGACCAAAAACATTCAGTACTTC
TRBV14	many	TRBJ2-1	TRBD1	CASSHPGTGSYNEQFF	TGTGCCAGCAGCCACCCCGGGACAGGGTCCTACAATGAGCAGTTCTTC